These T cell receptor beta chains were read from a single sample in a study of T cell responses to AZD1222 COVID-19 vaccine. Data came from immunoSEQ multiplex PCR; TCRdb stores just in-frame clones and leaves some out. The table lists roughly 180,000 clones, around 87% of them singletons, with around 2.5% in the top ten. Source: peripheral blood, taken on day 0 of MenACWY control vaccination. The receptor source for this set is an adult in good health. Each CDR3 is given with its conserved first and last residue. A D gene is named only where the DNA matches it firmly. A row's size may be missing; if present it is once, few, many or a size class.

V,J,length,D,size,CDR3,DNA
TRBV5-1,TRBJ2-7,12,.,.,CASSWDKYEQYF,TGCGCCAGCAGCTGGGACAAGTACGAGCAGTACTTC
TRBV2,TRBJ2-5,14,.,.,CASSELAEDAVQYF,TGTGCCAGCAGTGAACTAGCCGAGGACGCGGTCCAGTACTTC
TRBV5-8,TRBJ2-7,17,TRBD2,.,CASSSGLAEATSYEQYF,TGTGCCAGCAGCTCGGGACTAGCGGAGGCGACCTCCTACGAGCAGTACTTC
TRBV6-1,TRBJ1-3,14,.,.,CASSEADLYYTIYF,TGTGCCAGCAGTGAAGCAGACCTTTACTACACCATATATTTT
TRBV21-1,TRBJ2-2,17,.,.,CASESASGRANTGELFF,TGTGCCAGCGAGTCGGCTAGCGGGAGGGCAAACACCGGGGAGCTGTTTTTT
TRBV7-9,TRBJ2-4,16,.,.,CASSLVREQTKNIQYF,TGTGCCAGCAGCTTAGTCAGGGAACAAACCAAAAACATTCAGTACTTC
TRBV12-3/TRBV12-4,TRBJ1-1,13,.,.,CASSFSGNTEAFF,TGTGCCAGCAGTTTCTCGGGGAACACTGAAGCTTTCTTT
TRBV4-3,TRBJ1-2,16,.,.,CASSQDHGEGYYGYTF,TGCGCCAGCAGCCAAGACCATGGGGAGGGATACTATGGCTACACCTTC
TRBV7-9,TRBJ1-6,13,TRBD1,.,CATRDSWNSPLHF,TGTGCCACCAGGGACAGTTGGAATTCACCCCTCCACTTT
TRBV3-1/TRBV3-2,TRBJ2-7,14,.,.,CASSQDGQGVEQYF,TGTGCCAGCAGCCAAGATGGGCAGGGCGTCGAGCAGTACTTC
TRBV28,TRBJ1-2,15,TRBD1,.,CASSQQWDRNYGYTF,TGTGCCAGCAGTCAGCAGTGGGACAGGAACTATGGCTACACCTTC
TRBV18,TRBJ2-1,17,TRBD2,.,CASSLPAGLAGRNEQFF,TGTGCCAGCTCACTACCCGCTGGACTAGCGGGTCGAAATGAGCAGTTCTTC
TRBV19,TRBJ2-7,13,.,.,CASSIQGTYEQYF,TGTGCCAGTAGTATTCAGGGGACCTACGAGCAGTACTTC
TRBV12-3/TRBV12-4,TRBJ1-4,13,TRBD1,.,CASRGQGDEKLFF,TGTGCCAGCAGAGGACAGGGGGACGAAAAACTGTTTTTT
TRBV29-1,TRBJ2-3,13,TRBD2,once,CSVAGGGTDTQYF,TGCAGCGTTGCCGGGGGGGGGACAGATACGCAGTATTTT
TRBV3-1/TRBV3-2,TRBJ2-2,18,TRBD2,.,CASSQEASGRINTGELFF,TGTGCCAGCAGCCAAGAGGCTAGCGGGAGGATCAACACCGGGGAGCTGTTTTTT
TRBV3-1/TRBV3-2,TRBJ2-1,13,.,.,CASSQRGSGEQFF,TGTGCCAGCAGCCAGCGGGGTAGTGGTGAGCAGTTCTTC
TRBV27,TRBJ1-2,17,TRBD1,.,CASRHIQGARANYGYTF,TGTGCCAGCAGACACATACAGGGGGCCAGAGCTAACTATGGCTACACCTTC
TRBV19,TRBJ2-1,16,TRBD2,.,CASSGTSGGNRNEQFF,TGTGCCAGTAGTGGAACTAGCGGGGGGAATCGTAATGAGCAGTTCTTC
TRBV3-1/TRBV3-2,TRBJ2-3,15,TRBD2,.,CASSQKGLVGYTQYF,TGTGCCAGCAGCCAAAAGGGACTAGTCGGTTATACGCAGTATTTT
TRBV24-1,TRBJ2-7,16,.,few,CATSDLSGELSYEQYF,TGTGCCACCAGTGATTTGTCAGGCGAACTCTCCTACGAGCAGTACTTC
TRBV6-5,TRBJ1-5,12,.,.,CASRGRMGPQHF,TGTGCCAGCAGAGGGAGGATGGGGCCCCAGCATTTT
TRBV7-9,TRBJ2-5,12,.,.,CASSIPQGTQYF,TGTGCCAGCAGCATCCCACAAGGGACCCAGTACTTC
TRBV6-1,TRBJ2-4,12,.,.,CASSESENIQYF,TGTGCCAGCAGTGAATCGGAAAACATTCAGTACTTC
TRBV24-1,TRBJ2-2,16,.,.,CATSDPSSPNTGELFF,TGTGCCACCAGTGATCCGAGTTCCCCAAACACCGGGGAGCTGTTTTTT
TRBV7-8,TRBJ2-3,18,TRBD1,.,CASSLLWTGPVDSDTQYF,TGTGCCAGCAGCTTATTGTGGACAGGGCCGGTTGATTCAGATACGCAGTATTTT
TRBV7-6,TRBJ2-2,15,TRBD1,.,CASSSGQGRTGELFF,TGTGCCAGCAGTTCTGGACAGGGAAGGACCGGGGAGCTGTTTTTT
TRBV6-1,TRBJ2-6,22,.,once,CASSEAWPPPQTPRPWANVLTF,TGTGCCAGCAGTGAAGCATGGCCCCCGCCCCAAACCCCCAGGCCGTGGGCCAACGTCCTGACTTTC
TRBV5-5,TRBJ1-4,20,TRBD1,.,CASSLVGTDKVAKFNEKLFF,TGTGCCAGCAGCTTGGTCGGGACAGACAAGGTTGCGAAGTTTAATGAAAAACTGTTTTTT
TRBV3-1/TRBV3-2,TRBJ2-5,15,.,.,CASSQVFLGRETQYF,TGTGCCAGCAGCCAAGTATTTTTGGGCCGGGAGACCCAGTACTTC
TRBV13,TRBJ1-5,14,TRBD1,.,CASSRTGLNQPQHF,TGTGCCAGCAGCCGGACAGGGTTAAATCAGCCCCAGCATTTT
TRBV24-1,TRBJ1-5,14,TRBD1,.,CATRGQGSNQPQHF,TGTGCCACCAGAGGACAGGGTAGCAATCAGCCCCAGCATTTT
TRBV7-6,TRBJ2-1,17,.,.,CASSLGQGTSWYNEQFF,TGTGCCAGCAGCTTAGGACAGGGGACTAGTTGGTACAATGAGCAGTTCTTC
TRBV19,TRBJ2-1,15,TRBD2,.,CASLGYGGSYNEQFF,TGTGCCAGTCTGGGTTACGGGGGGAGCTACAATGAGCAGTTCTTC